What follows are 30 T cell receptor beta chains derived from one specimen sequenced in a study of OX40 agonist ivuxolimab in advanced cancers. The library relied on the immunoSEQ multiplex PCR assay. In its TCRdb copy, this immuneACCESS table keeps in-frame sequences only and misses some clones. Where compared with another copy, unresolved V genes explain less than half of these, and the others have no known cause. The sample yields roughly 35,000 clones; around 82% were counted once. About 2% of the sample rests with the top ten. The sequencing here drew on CD4+ or CD8+ T cells sorted from blood, taken in a trial of the OX40 agonist ivuxolimab. The receptors here all came from an adult with an advanced solid tumor such as melanoma, head and neck, liver or kidney cancer.

J is TRBJ1-5 and V is TRBV6-1; D is possibly TRBD1 (5 bases). CDR1 is MNHNS, CDR2 SASEGT, per germline. Between the trimmed V and J ends, which lost 3 bases and 5 bases, there was a span of 8 bases. This CDR3 has 13 residues. CDR3 nucleotide sequence: TGTGCCAGCAGTGACAGGGTTTATCAGCCCCAGCATTTT. Amino acid sequence: CASSDRVYQPQHF.

This chain connects TRBV10-1 to TRBJ2-3, with D possibly being TRBD1 (5 bases). Germline assignment: CDR1 WNHNN and CDR2 SYGVQD (reference sequence). The V end lost 2 bases, the J end lost 6 bases, and 9 bases lay between the germline ends. The CDR3 spans 13 residues. This CDR3 reads CASSEGALDTQYF. As DNA, the CDR3 is TGCGCCAGCAGTGAGGGGGCCCTTGATACGCAGTATTTT.

This clone was detected once. The chain joins TRBV6-5 to TRBJ1-2, with 7 bases that match TRBD1. The CDR3 length is 14 residues. Unmatched junction bases numbered 7, after V lost 5 bases and J lost 4 bases. Looked up from germline, CDR1 is MNHEY and CDR2 is SVGAGI. The CDR3 protein is CASSPRDSFYGYTF. The CDR3 coding sequence is TGTGCCAGCAGTCCACGGGACAGCTTCTATGGCTACACCTTC.

The chain carries TRBV6-1 and TRBJ1-3; D not certain. This CDR3 is 17 amino acids long. Trimming pared 2 bases from V and 0 bases from J, leaving 14 bases between. The germline V gene has CDR1 MNHNS and CDR2 SASEGT. As DNA, the CDR3 is TGTGCCAGCAGTGAAATTATAGGCAGACTCTCTGGAAACACCATATATTTT. It is translated as CASSEIIGRLSGNTIYF.

The chain uses TRBV29-1 and TRBJ2-7; maybe TRBD1 (6 bases). V lost 6 bases and J 0 bases, leaving 15 bases between the germline ends. The CDR3 extends over 14 amino acids. The germline gives CDR1 SQVTM, CDR2 ANQGSEA. CDR3 amino acids: CSVWGPGSSYEQYF. Written as DNA, the CDR3 is TGCAGCGTGTGGGGGCCAGGGAGCTCCTACGAGCAGTACTTC.

This chain links TRBV7-3 with TRBJ2-3, with 7 bases fitting TRBD1. Germline V CDR1 and CDR2: SGHTA, FQGTGA. V was pared by 4 bases and J by 2 bases, with 3 bases of the junction left unmatched. This CDR3 contains 14 residues. For the CDR3, the DNA is TGTGCCAGCAGCTCGGGACAGCCCACAGATACGCAGTATTTT. Residues: CASSSGQPTDTQYF.

A single count supports this clone. CDR3 DNA sequence: TGTGCCAGCTTATTTAACGAGCAGTACTTC. Its translation: CASLFNEQYF. The V gene is TRBV2, the J gene TRBJ2-7, with no clear D. Per germline, CDR1 SNHLY and CDR2 FYNNEI. V lost 8 bases and J 5 bases, leaving 7 bases between the germline ends. The CDR3 consists of 10 residues.

This chain uses TRBV5-4 with TRBJ2-3; the D is unclear. Germline V gene lookup returns CDR1 SGHNT and CDR2 YYREEE (reference sequence). This CDR3 contains 11 residues. With 1 base removed from V and 8 bases from J, the gap between germline ends came to 5 bases. CDR3: CASSLSGTQYF. CDR3 sequence (DNA): TGTGCCAGCAGCTTGAGTGGTACGCAGTATTTT.

This rearrangement joins TRBV4-1 to TRBJ2-3; tentative D call: TRBD2 (5 bases). CDR1 MGHRA and CDR2 YSYEKL come from the germline V gene. The CDR3 spans 15 residues. Trimming removed 0 bases from V and 1 base from J, with 8 bases in between. The CDR3 protein is CASSQDGRGTDTQYF. The CDR3 DNA sequence: TGCGCCAGCAGCCAAGATGGGCGGGGCACAGATACGCAGTATTTT.

The CDR3 DNA follows: TGTGCCAGTAGGACAGACAGGTCCTGGGGCGGGGAGCTGTTTTTT. Protein product: CASRTDRSWGGELFF. This chain joins TRBV19 and TRBJ2-2; D perhaps matches TRBD1 (6 bases). Germline CDR1 reads LNHDA; CDR2 reads SQIVND (reference sequence). The CDR3 runs to 15 residues. Trimming took 6 bases from V and 7 from J, leaving 18 bases between them.

The chain recombines TRBV30 with TRBJ1-2; D is possibly TRBD1 (5 bases). The CDR3 is 13 amino acids. V was trimmed by 3 bases and J by 5 bases, leaving 13 bases between them. From germline, CDR1 is GTSNPN and CDR2 SVGIG (reference sequence). The CDR3 sequence: CAWSPGTLYGYTF. CDR3 sequence (DNA): TGTGCCTGGAGCCCCGGGACTCTTTATGGCTACACCTTC.

The chain is built from TRBV7-6 and TRBJ1-1, with D possibly TRBD1 on 5 matching bases. The CDR3 is 16 amino acids. CDR1 SGHVS and CDR2 FNYEAQ come from the germline V gene. The V and J ends lost 5 bases and 4 bases respectively, with 20 bases between them. Here the CDR3 reads CASSPSRVSGGTEAFF. The CDR3 DNA reads as TGTGCCAGCAGCCCAAGCCGCGTCAGCGGGGGCACTGAAGCTTTCTTT. The whole variable domain, remainder taken from reference TRBV7-6 and TRBJ1-1, is GAGVSQSPRYKVTKRGQDVALRCDPISGHVSLYWYRQALGQGPEFLTYFNYEAQQDKSGLPNDRFSAERPEGSISTLTIQRTEQRDSAMYRCASSPSRVSGGTEAFFGQGTRLTVV.

The chain employs TRBV5-6 and TRBJ1-6; maybe TRBD1 (6 bases). Trimming took 6 bases from V and 5 from J, leaving 15 bases between them. There are 15 residues in the CDR3. In germline, CDR1 is SGHDT, CDR2 YYEEEE. The CDR3, as DNA: TGTGCCAGCACCCATATACAGGGTAATAATTCACCCCTCCACTTT. Amino acids: CASTHIQGNNSPLHF.

This clone was observed a single time. This chain links TRBV10-1 with TRBJ2-2, with no clear D. Trimming stripped 0 bases from V and 4 bases from J, with 9 bases between. CDR1 is WNHNN, CDR2 SYGVQD, per germline (reference sequence). The CDR3 is 15 amino acids. The CDR3 here is CASSESTLSTGELFF. CDR3 nucleotides: TGCGCCAGCAGTGAGTCGACTCTAAGCACCGGGGAGCTGTTTTTT.

This clone was detected only a few times. The chain couples TRBV5-8 to TRBJ2-7; the match to TRBD2 covers 10 bases. V dropped 0 bases and J dropped 7; count of bases not matched to a gene: 13. CDR1 is SGHTS, CDR2 YDEGEE, per germline. The CDR3 consists of 17 residues. CDR3 sequence: CASSLVVEASGSGEQYF. The CDR3 DNA sequence: TGTGCCAGCAGCTTGGTAGTAGAGGCTAGCGGGAGTGGAGAGCAGTACTTC.

CDR3 DNA sequence: TGTGCCAGCAATCCAGGGTGGTCCACTGAAGCTTTCTTT. This translates into CASNPGWSTEAFF. The chain is built from TRBV9 and TRBJ1-1; TRBD1 might be the D (5 bases). CDR3 length: 13 amino acids. V lost 6 bases and J lost 4, with 13 bases in between. The germline V gene encodes CDR1 SGDLS and CDR2 YYNGEE.

The chain links TRBV6-1 to TRBJ2-1, with TRBD1 matching 7 bases. The CDR3 is 13 residues long. The V segment lost 5 bases and the J segment 9 bases; nucleotides outside the gene matches: 7. From germline, CDR1 is MNHNS and CDR2 SASEGT. As DNA, the CDR3 is TGTGCCAGCAGTCAAAAGGGGGCACTTGAGCAGTTCTTC. Translated, it gives CASSQKGALEQFF.

The V and J genes are TRBV28 and TRBJ1-4, with D maybe TRBD1 (5 bases). V was cut by 7 bases and J by 8 bases, with 23 bases left in between. The CDR3 spans 16 residues. The germline V gene encodes CDR1 MDHEN and CDR2 SYDVKM. The CDR3 spells CASTVGAAFSLEKLFF. The CDR3 DNA reads TGTGCCAGCACTGTTGGGGCAGCTTTTTCATTGGAAAAACTGTTTTTT.

The J gene is TRBJ2-3, the V gene TRBV27; 7 nucleotides align to TRBD2. The CDR3 covers 16 residues. Germline V lookup: CDR1 MNHEY, CDR2 SMNVEV (reference sequence). Losses at the gene ends were 2 bases for V and 0 bases for J; bases not matched to a gene: 5. The CDR3 region has the DNA TGTGCCAGCAGTTTAATCAGCGGGGTTAGCACAGATACGCAGTATTTT. It is translated as CASSLISGVSTDTQYF.

The chain carries TRBV5-1 and TRBJ2-2; 8 nucleotides match TRBD1. CDR1 SGHRS and CDR2 YFSETQ come from the germline V gene. This CDR3 has 15 amino acids. Trimming cost V 1 base and J 5 bases; bases outside gene matches: 4. CDR3 in DNA: TGCGCCAGCAGCTTGCAGGGGGCGCCGACCGGGGAGCTGTTTTTT. Protein product: CASSLQGAPTGELFF. Full variable domain (missing parts from reference TRBV5-1 and TRBJ2-2): KAGVTQTPRYLIKTRGQQVTLSCSPISGHRSVSWYQQTPGQGLQFLFEYFSETQRNKGNFPGRFSGRQFSNSRSEMNVSTLELGDSALYLCASSLQGAPTGELFFGEGSRLTVL.

Comment on this clone: Mismatch with germline at one junction end may stem from a read error. The V call is TRBV5-3, the J call TRBJ2-3; D is perhaps TRBD1 (6 bases). TRBV5-3 has ORF status, its function being uncertain. The CDR3 totals 15 residues. The CDR3 here is CASSLIRGALDTQYF. DNA of the CDR3: TGTGCCAGCAGCTTGATCAGGGGCGCATTAGATACGCAGTATTTT.

The chain links TRBV19 to TRBJ1-1; D is perhaps TRBD1 (5 bases). In germline, CDR1 is LNHDA, CDR2 SQIVND (reference sequence). The CDR3 is 12 amino acids. V was cut by 4 bases and J by 6 bases, with 9 bases left in between. CDR3 in amino acids: CASSRGSPEAFF. The CDR3 DNA reads TGTGCCAGTAGTAGGGGGAGCCCTGAAGCTTTCTTT.

This clone came up once. This chain uses TRBV28 with TRBJ1-2; TRBD1 matches at 8 bases. The CDR3 spans 14 residues. Germline trimming cut 6 bases from V and 7 bases from J; bases unmatched to any gene: 10. Germline V gene sequence: CDR1 MDHEN, CDR2 SYDVKM. CDR3 nucleotide sequence: TGTGCCAGCAGACGCCCCAGGGGGCGCATTGGCTACACCTTC. As protein: CASRRPRGRIGYTF.

The count of this clone is one. This rearrangement joins TRBV5-6 to TRBJ2-7; D unresolved. The V end was cut by 3 bases, the J end by 0 bases, with 10 bases between. CDR1 SGHDT and CDR2 YYEEEE come from the germline V gene. CDR3 length: 14 residues. The CDR3 sequence is CASSYRPGSYEQYF. CDR3 nucleotide sequence: TGTGCCAGCAGCTACCGACCGGGCTCCTACGAGCAGTACTTC.

V gene TRBV6-5 combines with J gene TRBJ2-1; 7 positions agree with TRBD2. This CDR3 spans 13 amino acids. Trimming cost V 5 bases and J 4 bases; bases outside gene matches: 2. CDR1 and CDR2 from the germline V gene are MNHEY and SVGAGI. The CDR3 region has the DNA TGTGCCAGCAGTCGGACTAGTTACAATGAGCAGTTCTTC. Translated: CASSRTSYNEQFF.

The V and J genes are TRBV15 and TRBJ1-3, with no clear D. The V end was cut by 0 bases, the J end by 7 bases, with 10 bases between. CDR3 length equals 14 residues. Germline lookup yields CDR1 LNHNV and CDR2 YYDKDF (reference sequence). Written as DNA, the CDR3 is TGTGCCACCAGCAGAGATCGGAAGGGCAACACCATATATTTT. Encoded protein: CATSRDRKGNTIYF.

V usage is TRBV7-3 and J usage is TRBJ1-4; no firm D call. CDR3 length equals 16 residues. Germline V lookup: CDR1 SGHTA, CDR2 FQGTGA. Trimming shortened V by 5 bases and J by 8 bases, and 21 bases separated the two germline ends. CDR3 sequence: CASSQAQWQLQEKLFF. In DNA form, the CDR3 reads TGTGCCAGCAGCCAGGCCCAGTGGCAGTTGCAGGAAAAACTGTTTTTT. Drawing the rest from reference TRBV7-3 and TRBJ1-4, the complete variable domain is GAGVSQTPSNKVTEKGKYVELRCDPISGHTALYWYRQSLGQGPEFLIYFQGTGAADDSGLPNDRFFAVRPEGSVSTLKIQRTERGDSAVYLCASSQAQWQLQEKLFFGSGTQLSVL.

The rearrangement links TRBV2 to TRBJ1-3; no reliable D call. This CDR3 spans 16 amino acids. V was cut by 4 bases and J by 0 bases, with 13 bases left in between. Germline V gene sequence: CDR1 SNHLY, CDR2 FYNNEI. CDR3 amino acids: CASSGSQLSSGNTIYF. The CDR3 DNA reads TGTGCCAGCAGTGGTAGTCAGCTCTCCTCTGGAAACACCATATATTTT.

This rearrangement joins TRBV6-6 to TRBJ2-5; tentative D call: TRBD2 (5 bases). This CDR3 is built from 16 residues. Germline V gives CDR1 MNHNY, CDR2 SVGAGI (reference sequence). V lost 10 bases and J 1 base, leaving 22 bases between the germline ends. CDR3 region: CATEYEGGMFQETQYF. CDR3 nucleotide sequence: TGTGCCACCGAGTATGAGGGTGGGATGTTCCAAGAGACCCAGTACTTC.

The chain combines TRBV5-1 with TRBJ2-5, with unresolved D. This CDR3 has 17 residues. Trimming shortened V by 1 base and J by 0 bases, and 16 bases separated the two germline ends. From germline, CDR1 is SGHRS and CDR2 YFSETQ. CDR3 sequence (DNA): TGCGCCAGCAGCTTGTATATTGGGGAAGGTCACCAAGAGACCCAGTACTTC. It specifies CASSLYIGEGHQETQYF. Variable domain in full (rest from reference TRBV5-1 and TRBJ2-5): KAGVTQTPRYLIKTRGQQVTLSCSPISGHRSVSWYQQTPGQGLQFLFEYFSETQRNKGNFPGRFSGRQFSNSRSEMNVSTLELGDSALYLCASSLYIGEGHQETQYFGPGTRLLVL.